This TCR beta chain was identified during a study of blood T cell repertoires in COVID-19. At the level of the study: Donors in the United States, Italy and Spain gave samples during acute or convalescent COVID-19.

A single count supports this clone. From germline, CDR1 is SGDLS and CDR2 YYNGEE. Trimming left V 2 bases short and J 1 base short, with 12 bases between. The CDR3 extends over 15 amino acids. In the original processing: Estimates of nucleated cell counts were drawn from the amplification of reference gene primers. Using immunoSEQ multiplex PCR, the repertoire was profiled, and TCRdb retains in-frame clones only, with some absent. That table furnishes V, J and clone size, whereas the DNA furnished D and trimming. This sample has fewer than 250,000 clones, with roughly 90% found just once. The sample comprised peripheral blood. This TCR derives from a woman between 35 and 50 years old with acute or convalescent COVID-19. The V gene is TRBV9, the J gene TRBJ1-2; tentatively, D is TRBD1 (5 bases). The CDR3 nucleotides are TGTGCCAGCAGCGTGGGGGGGAGAGGTAACTATGGCTACACCTTC. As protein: CASSVGGRGNYGYTF.